One sample yielded the 6 T cell receptor beta chains listed below, sequenced in a study of response to subunit inactivated influenza vaccine listed by TCRdb under 2018. Libraries were built with RT-PCR. The sequencer listed for this sample is Illumina HiSeq 2500. Starting from the raw public reads, TCRdb applied fastp trimming at Q25, assembled clones with MiXCR and retained in-frame beta chains. Rows with a matching CDR3 protein are joined into one entry that keeps the most common DNA and genes. The table for this sample lists roughly 700,000 distinct CDR3 sequences; approximately 15% of them were counted only once. The ten largest clones represent 6.5% to 8.5% of the sample. The material was PBMCs from blood, obtained 14 to 15 days before vaccination. The receptor set was obtained from a man over 45 who received an inactivated influenza vaccine. Donor details come from another sample of the same person, matched by shared clones.

The rearrangement links TRBV19 to TRBJ2-7, with 9 bases fitting TRBD1. Trimming at V came to 3 bases and at J to 2 bases, leaving 5 bases not matched to a gene. CDR1 is LNHDA, CDR2 SQIVND, per germline (reference sequence). This CDR3 comprises 15 residues. The CDR3 DNA follows: TGTGCCAGTAGTATCTCGACAGGGGGAACCTACGAGCAGTACTTC. It codes for CASSISTGGTYEQYF.

This clonotype was observed a handful of times. This chain connects TRBV6-1 to TRBJ2-1, with 12 bases identical to TRBD2. Germline-derived CDR1 and CDR2 are MNHNS and SASEGT. J gave up 5 bases and V 6 bases, and 8 bases lay outside the gene matches. CDR3 size: 16 residues. The CDR3, as DNA: TGTGCCAGCAGAACAAGAGGACTAGCGGGAAACAATGAGCAGTTCTTC. Residues: CASRTRGLAGNNEQFF.

At least ten counts were recorded for this clonotype. V gene TRBV6-2 or TRBV6-3 combines with J gene TRBJ1-5; D is perhaps TRBD1 (6 bases). The CDR3 has 14 amino acids. Trimming stripped 6 bases from V and 7 bases from J, with 16 bases between. CDR1 MNHEY and CDR2 SVGEGT come from the germline V gene. The CDR3 DNA is TGTGCCAGCAGACCCGGGACACCGGCCCAGCCCCAGCATTTT. This translates into CASRPGTPAQPQHF.

The CDR3 loop reads CASSQFSGGGSEAFF. For the CDR3, the DNA is TGCGCCAGCAGCCAATTTAGCGGAGGCGGGTCTGAAGCTTTCTTT. The rearrangement uses TRBV4-3 and TRBJ1-1; D unclear. Germline CDR1 LGHNA, CDR2 YSLEER. The CDR3 consists of 15 residues. V was trimmed by 2 bases and J by 6 bases, leaving 16 bases between them.

The J gene is TRBJ1-2, the V gene TRBV27; a weak D match, TRBD1 (6 bases). Germline V gene lookup returns CDR1 MNHEY and CDR2 SMNVEV (reference sequence). The CDR3 loop spans 14 amino acids. Between the trimmed V and J ends, which lost 2 bases and 4 bases, there was a span of 11 bases. CDR3 amino acids: CASSLRGAGYGYTF. The DNA for the CDR3 is TGTGCCAGCAGTTTACGGGGGGCCGGCTATGGCTACACCTTC.

This clonotype was detected ten times or more. The CDR3 reads CASSQATNTGELFF. The CDR3 region has the DNA TGTGCCAGCAGCCAAGCAACGAACACCGGGGAGCTGTTTTTT. V gene TRBV4-2 combines with J gene TRBJ2-2; D is ambiguous. The V and J ends lost 1 base and 0 bases respectively, with 3 bases between them. CDR1 and CDR2 (germline): LGHNA, YNFKEQ. The CDR3 totals 14 residues.